Given below is one T cell receptor beta chain in context. Its target is not known. V shed 4 bases and J 5 bases; nucleotides not matched to a gene: 8. The CDR3 consists of 16 residues. CDR1 and CDR2 from the germline V gene are SGHRS and YFSETQ. Some clones are missing from TCRdb's copy, which holds only in-frame ones; the method was immunoSEQ multiplex PCR. The data show some 80,000 clones, approximately 90% seen once. The data are from a study of T cell responses to AZD1222 COVID-19 vaccine. Study outcomes and limitations: Only a handful of AZD1222 recipients were seropositive at baseline. Mostly white British, mostly female donors; authors suggested clonal diversity may be underestimated. Without day 14 samples, only post-peak T cell repertoires were studied.

Timing groups of about 4 and about 12 weeks for second doses were pooled. This TCR came from an adult who received the AZD1222 COVID-19 vaccine. This chain links TRBV5-1 with TRBJ2-3; 12 bases map to TRBD2. Material: peripheral blood, obtained 28 days after the second AZD1222 dose. CDR3 in DNA: TGCGCCAGCAGCCAGATCGGACTAGCGGGGAAAGATACGCAGTATTTT. This translates into CASSQIGLAGKDTQYF.